This is a list of T cell receptor beta chains from one sample in a study of T cells in localized non-small cell lung cancer. Sequencing used immunoSEQ multiplex PCR; TCRdb keeps in-frame clones, though not all of them. The sample has approximately 24,000 clones, approximately 90% seen once. Here the sequenced sample was peripheral blood, taken before any cancer treatment. The receptors come from a female donor over 55 with stage II squamous cell lung carcinoma. The CDR3 runs from the conserved cysteine through the conserved F or W. The D gene is left open where the match is weak. Where a row states a size, it is once, few, many or the class of an expanded clone; other rows omit it.

d_call	clone_size	v_call	j_call	cdr3_nt	cdr3_aa
.	once	TRBV5-1	TRBJ2-2	TGCGCCAGCAGCCTTACTCTAGCCACCGGGGAGCTGTTTTTT	CASSLTLATGELFF
.	.	TRBV15	TRBJ1-1	TGTGCCACCAGCAGAAATCCCACGGGAAACACTGAAGCTTTCTTT	CATSRNPTGNTEAFF
.	.	TRBV15	TRBJ1-4	TGTGCCACCAGCACCATACTCGGCGGCGGCGAAAAACTGTTTTTT	CATSTILGGGEKLFF
.	.	TRBV5-1	TRBJ2-6	TGCGCCAGCAGCCTCTCTAGGTCGGGGGCCAACGTCCTGACTTTC	CASSLSRSGANVLTF
.	.	TRBV27	TRBJ1-6	TGTGCCAGCAGTTTAGGGGCTAGGGATTCACCCCTCCACTTT	CASSLGARDSPLHF
TRBD2	.	TRBV6-1	TRBJ2-1	TGTGCCAGCAGTGCGGGACTAGCGGGAGTGAATGAGCAGTTCTTC	CASSAGLAGVNEQFF
.	.	TRBV7-3	TRBJ2-2	TGTGCCACCTCAGCTTGGCCAAATACTAACACCGGGGAGCTGTTTTTT	CATSAWPNTNTGELFF
TRBD1	.	TRBV5-6	TRBJ1-4	TGTGCCAGCAGAAGGACAGGGGCCACGAATGAAAAACTGTTTTTT	CASRRTGATNEKLFF
.	.	TRBV5-4	TRBJ2-5	TGTGCCAGCAGCCCCCGAGTGGATAGGGGAGAGACCCAGTACTTC	CASSPRVDRGETQYF
.	.	TRBV9	TRBJ1-1	TGTGCCAGCAGCCCCGCGGCGCGGACGAACACTGAAGCTTTCTTT	CASSPAARTNTEAFF
TRBD2	.	TRBV7-2	TRBJ2-5	TGTGCCAGCAGCTTTAGCGGGGGGGAAGAGACCCAGTACTTC	CASSFSGGEETQYF
TRBD1	.	TRBV10-3	TRBJ2-7	TGTGCCATCAGCCGGGACAGGGCCTACGAGCAGTACTTC	CAISRDRAYEQYF
.	.	TRBV2	TRBJ1-1	TGTGCCAGCAGTGAAGGGGGCCCGAACACTGAAGCTTTCTTT	CASSEGGPNTEAFF
TRBD1	.	TRBV30	TRBJ2-3	TGTGCCTGGAGCCGGGACAGTGCAGATACGCAGTATTTT	CAWSRDSADTQYF
.	.	TRBV6-1	TRBJ1-1	TGTGCCAGCAGTGAATGGCCAGGGATGAACACTGAAGCTTTCTTT	CASSEWPGMNTEAFF
TRBD1	.	TRBV7-6	TRBJ2-2	TGTGCCAGCAGCTTAGACCCGGGACAGGGGGCGAACACCGGGGAGCTGTTTTTT	CASSLDPGQGANTGELFF
.	.	TRBV7-9	TRBJ2-1	TGTGCCAGCAGCGAAATAGCCCCCGAGCAGTTCTTC	CASSEIAPEQFF
.	.	TRBV4-2	TRBJ1-1	TGTGCCAGCAGCCAAGTGTCGGGCTCCGGCCGGGTTGCTTTCTTT	CASSQVSGSGRVAFF
.	.	TRBV5-6	TRBJ2-7	TGTGCCAGCAGCACACGCTCCTACGAGCAGTACTTC	CASSTRSYEQYF
.	.	TRBV7-2	TRBJ1-5	TGTGCCAGCAGCTTAGAAGGAGGGGCAGGGCAGCCCCAGCATTTT	CASSLEGGAGQPQHF
TRBD2	.	TRBV11-2	TRBJ2-3	TGTGCCAGCAGCCTCGGACTAGCGGGAGGGCCGTCCACAGATACGCAGTATTTT	CASSLGLAGGPSTDTQYF
TRBD1	.	TRBV9	TRBJ2-7	TGTGCCAGCAGCGCTCAGGGGGTCCCGTACGAGCAGTACTTC	CASSAQGVPYEQYF
.	.	TRBV4-2	TRBJ2-1	TGTGCCAGCAGCCGCCTTATAAGCTCCTACAATGAGCAGTTCTTC	CASSRLISSYNEQFF
.	.	TRBV5-1	TRBJ1-4	TGCGCCAGCAGCTCACTAACAGGCCCGGGGAGTGAAAAACTGTTTTTT	CASSSLTGPGSEKLFF
.	.	TRBV6-6	TRBJ2-5	TGTGCCAGCAGGGCAAAGCTTGCGACCCAGTACTTC	CASRAKLATQYF
TRBD2	.	TRBV4-3	TRBJ2-1	TGCGCCAGCAGCCAAGTGGCTAGCGGGAGTCACAATGAGCAGTTCTTC	CASSQVASGSHNEQFF
.	.	TRBV4-1	TRBJ1-5	TGCGCCAGCAGCCAAGATACCGGACGTCAGCCCCAGCATTTT	CASSQDTGRQPQHF
TRBD2	.	TRBV5-1	TRBJ2-1	TGCGCCAGCAGCTCCGGGACTAGCGGGAGAAATGAGCAGTTCTTC	CASSSGTSGRNEQFF
.	.	TRBV2	TRBJ2-3	TGTGCCAGCAGTGTTTCCGGATCCTCTCTGGGTACGCAGTATTTT	CASSVSGSSLGTQYF
.	.	TRBV5-6	TRBJ2-7	TGTGCCAGCAGCTTGGCCGCAGCTCGGGCCGAGCAGTACTTC	CASSLAAARAEQYF
TRBD2	.	TRBV12-5	TRBJ2-1	TGTGCTAGTGGACCCGGACTAGCTGCCAGAGATGAGCAGTTCTTC	CASGPGLAARDEQFF
.	.	TRBV5-4	TRBJ2-6	TGTGCCAGCAGCTTGGGGCCCTCTGGGGCCAACGTCCTGACTTTC	CASSLGPSGANVLTF
.	.	TRBV11-3	TRBJ1-6	TGTGCCAGCAGCCCAGGAAATCTGGGAACAAATAATTCACCCCTCCACTTT	CASSPGNLGTNNSPLHF
.	.	TRBV15	TRBJ2-5	TGTGCCACCAGCAGGGTCAGGTGGGGAACCGGCTCCCCTAAACAAGAGACCCAGTACTTC	CATSRVRWGTGSPKQETQYF
TRBD1	few	TRBV5-1	TRBJ1-6	TGCGCCAGCAGCTTGGCGACAGGGAATAATTCACCCCTCCACTTT	CASSLATGNNSPLHF
.	.	TRBV9	TRBJ1-1	TGTGCCAGCAGCGTAGGGGGGGAGGGCACTGAAGCTTTCTTT	CASSVGGEGTEAFF
.	.	TRBV5-4	TRBJ2-7	TGTGCCAGCAGCATAGGGCCTGCCTACGAGCAGTACTTC	CASSIGPAYEQYF
TRBD1	.	TRBV7-3	TRBJ1-6	TGTGCCAGCAGCCTAAAACAGGGGTCCTATAATTCACCCCTCCACTTT	CASSLKQGSYNSPLHF
.	.	TRBV27	TRBJ2-7	TGTGCCAGCAGTCCAGGTGACTACGAGCAGTACTTC	CASSPGDYEQYF
.	.	TRBV12-5	TRBJ1-5	TGTGCTAGTGGTTTGGTAGAGGTAAGGGGGGGAAATCAGCCCCAGCATTTT	CASGLVEVRGGNQPQHF
.	.	TRBV2	TRBJ1-5	TGTGCCAGCAGTGGCAGGACGAGCAATCAGCCCCAGCATTTT	CASSGRTSNQPQHF
.	.	TRBV6-1	TRBJ2-7	TGTGCCAGCAGTGAGGGATGTGCTTTTTGCGAGCAGTACTTC	CASSEGCAFCEQYF
.	.	TRBV27	TRBJ1-5	TGTGCCAGCAGTTTGGAGGGGGGGCAGCCCCAGCATTTT	CASSLEGGQPQHF
TRBD1	.	TRBV11-3	TRBJ1-2	TGTGCCAGCAGCCCCGACAGGGTTTACCATGGCTACACCTTC	CASSPDRVYHGYTF
TRBD1	.	TRBV5-1	TRBJ1-2	TGCGCCAGCAGCTTGTCCGAGGAGGGGGCCGGCTATGGCTACACCTTC	CASSLSEEGAGYGYTF
.	.	TRBV6-4	TRBJ1-4	TGTGCCAGCCGACGGCAGGGTACAACTAATGAAAAACTGTTTTTT	CASRRQGTTNEKLFF
.	.	TRBV19	TRBJ2-2	TGTGCCAGTAGGAGAGGGGACGGGACCGGGGAGCTGTTTTTT	CASRRGDGTGELFF
.	.	TRBV6-4	TRBJ1-2	TGTGCCAGCAGTGCCCGGGGGGCGCTCCGACCGTCTAACTATGGCTACACCTTC	CASSARGALRPSNYGYTF
TRBD1	.	TRBV19	TRBJ1-6	TGTGCCAGTAGTAGGGACAGGCAGTTGTCACCCCTCCACTTT	CASSRDRQLSPLHF